This T cell receptor beta chain was sequenced during a study of cytotoxic CD8 clonotypes in ibrutinib-treated CLL. About the research overall: Across the patients, 10 to 12 were relapsed/refractory, around 16 treatment-naive and under 18 IGHV unmutated. Overall, 24 responses were partial and 2 complete; following median approximately 65 months, roughly 14 patients stayed remitted and approximately 12 progressed. Mean per-sample yields comprised roughly 260,000 productive templates and 94,082 productive rearrangements.

The protocol was immunoSEQ multiplex PCR, while the TCRdb copy is restricted to in-frame clones and leaves out a portion. This sample has 150,000 to 200,000 clones, with 70% to 90% found just once. General observations from the study: Stable or contracted on treatment, public clonotypes were also uncommon.

Unmatched junction bases numbered 18, after V lost 0 bases and J lost 0 bases. CDR1 and CDR2 from the germline V gene are SGHRS and YFSETQ. The CDR3 is 21 residues long. A word on this clone: Antigen unknown.

The receptor was derived from a human donor with chronic lymphocytic leukemia. The source material was PBMCs, sampled at disease progression, from a patient treated with ibrutinib. The chain has TRBV5-1 and TRBJ2-1; 7 nucleotides line up with TRBD2. The chain's CDR3 is CASSLEGVASGQLSSYNEQFF. CDR3 sequence (DNA): TGCGCCAGCAGCTTGGAAGGGGTTGCTAGCGGTCAACTTAGCTCCTACAATGAGCAGTTCTTC.